This T cell receptor (beta chain) appears in the sequencing data of a study of Graves' ophthalmopathy and Graves' hyperthyroidism. The authors amplified TCR beta CDR3 regions, and they did so from RNA transcripts for repertoire sequencing. RT-PCR in the first round used HTBI primers; a second-round multiplex PCR followed. TCRdb redid the calling of the multiplex PCR reads with MiXCR, one entry per CDR3 protein. Of approximately 1.2 million distinct CDR3 sequences detected, about 38% appear once; the ten largest clones hold 11%. A word on this clonotype: No antigen is known for it. One end of the junction fails to match germline, which may point to a read error.

The CDR3 length is 16 residues. Germline V lookup: CDR1 SGHDN, CDR2 FVKESK. Overall study findings and caveats: Predictions made by the model for ophthalmopathy progression reached approximately 70% sensitivity and approximately 78% specificity.

Enrollment excluded any patients with other autoimmune diseases, uncontrolled infections, pregnancy or lactation. What was sequenced was peripheral blood or thyroid tissue (not recorded which). This receptor was taken from an adult man with Graves' hyperthyroidism. The V gene is TRBV14, the J gene TRBJ2-7; D may be TRBD1 (6 bases). The CDR3 coding sequence is TGTGTCAGCAGCCAAGATTTCCCAGGGGCGGGCTACGAGCAGTACTTC. Residues: CVSSQDFPGAGYEQYF.